Detailed here is one T cell receptor beta chain. Bulk TCR libraries were made with methods that had been previously described and with listed TCR primers. TCRdb re-called the PCR reads with MiXCR, one entry per CDR3 protein. The sample records hundreds of thousands of distinct CDR3 sequences, about 20% being singletons. V dropped 8 bases and J dropped 5; count of bases not matched to a gene: 6. The CDR3 has 13 residues. Germline V lookup: CDR1 MNHEY, CDR2 SVGEGT. The data derive from a study of molecular identifiers for immune sequencing clone quantification. The genes are TRBV6-2 or TRBV6-3 and TRBJ2-5; 9 bases are a match to TRBD2. The clonotype comes from a human donor in good health. Some libraries in this study had Jurkat cell RNA spiked in. The sample was naive CD8+ T cells from blood, with Jurkat cell RNA spiked in. The subset was: FACS-sorted CD8+CD4-CCR7+CD45RA+ naive T cells. The CDR3 here is CASGRGGFETQYF. Written as DNA, the CDR3 is TGTGCCAGCGGGCGGGGGGGCTTCGAGACCCAGTACTTC.